A single sample gave rise to the 22 T cell receptor beta chains below, sequenced in a study of CD8 T cells in Susac syndrome. An amount of RNA that ranged from 0.5 to 1 ug was reverse transcribed with random hexamers. Each CDR3 protein gets one entry after TCRdb re-called the immunoSEQ multiplex PCR reads with MiXCR. This table holds approximately 150,000 distinct CDR3 sequences, about 95% found once. Specimen: CD4+ T cells from PBMCs. Receptors were obtained from a human donor with multiple sclerosis.

The chain carries TRBV3-1 and TRBJ1-2; no reliable D call. CDR3 size: 12 residues. With 4 bases removed from V and 7 bases from J, the gap between germline ends came to 10 bases. Per germline, CDR1 LGHDT and CDR2 YNNKEL (reference sequence). This chain's CDR3 is CASSPSERGYTF. The CDR3 DNA reads TGTGCCAGCAGCCCTTCTGAGCGTGGCTACACCTTC.

V and J are TRBV20-1 and TRBJ2-1; perhaps D is TRBD1 or TRBD2 (5 bases each). The CDR3 is made up of 15 amino acids. The V and J ends lost 0 bases and 8 bases respectively, with 17 bases between them. Germline CDR1 is DFQATT and CDR2 is SNEGSKA (reference sequence). The chain's CDR3 is CSARDPKGRADEQFF. CDR3 DNA: TGCAGTGCTAGAGATCCCAAGGGGCGGGCGGATGAGCAGTTCTTC.

This sequence joins TRBV18 and TRBJ1-5, with 7 positions matching TRBD1. CDR1 and CDR2 from the germline V gene are KGHSH and LQKENI. Germline trimming cut 0 bases from V and 4 bases from J; bases unmatched to any gene: 3. The CDR3 totals 15 residues. This CDR3 is CASSPPQGRNQPQHF. The CDR3 nucleotides are TGTGCCAGCTCACCACCACAGGGGAGGAATCAGCCCCAGCATTTT.

V is TRBV10-3 and J is TRBJ2-7, with unresolved D. The CDR3 is 12 amino acids. Looked up from germline, CDR1 is ENHRY and CDR2 is SYGVKD. The V gene lost 2 bases and the J gene lost 3 bases, with 5 bases spanning the gap. CDR3 protein: CAISETIYEQYF. Here the CDR3 DNA reads TGTGCCATCAGTGAGACCATCTACGAGCAGTACTTC.

The chain has TRBV9 and TRBJ2-1; 10 positions agree with TRBD1. Germline assignment: CDR1 SGDLS and CDR2 YYNGEE. The CDR3 extends over 17 amino acids. Germline trimming cut 0 bases from V and 6 bases from J; bases unmatched to any gene: 9. The CDR3 bases are TGTGCCAGCAGCGTAGAGGCCCGGGGGGACAGGGGCAATGAGCAGTTCTTC. Protein product: CASSVEARGDRGNEQFF.

J is TRBJ1-2 and V is TRBV5-6; TRBD1 aligns across 7 bases. This CDR3 spans 13 amino acids. CDR1 and CDR2 from the germline V gene are SGHDT and YYEEEE. V lost 5 bases to trimming and J lost 1 base; unmatched junction nucleotides: 2. Here the CDR3 DNA reads TGTGCCAGCAGGGGACAGATTAACTATGGCTACACCTTC. It is translated as CASRGQINYGYTF.

This clonotype occurred once. The rearrangement joins TRBV29-1 to TRBJ1-2; no clear D gene. CDR1 is SQVTM and CDR2 is ANQGSEA in the germline V gene. The V gene lost 5 bases and the J gene lost 7 bases, with 14 bases spanning the gap. CDR3 length: 12 amino acids. CDR3 DNA sequence: TGCAGCGTTCCGGGATCGAGGTTTGGCTACACCTTC. This translates into CSVPGSRFGYTF.

The chain carries TRBV7-2 and TRBJ2-4; 7 nucleotides align to TRBD1. CDR1 SGHTA and CDR2 FQGNSA come from the germline V gene. CDR3 size: 16 residues. The trim removed 4 bases at V and 0 bases at J, leaving 6 bases unmatched. The chain's CDR3 is CASSSTGFLAKNIQYF. Written as DNA, the CDR3 is TGTGCCAGCAGCTCGACAGGGTTTCTAGCCAAAAACATTCAGTACTTC.

V and J are TRBV28 and TRBJ2-2; D is unresolved. The CDR3 covers 10 residues. Germline V CDR1 and CDR2: MDHEN, SYDVKM. Trimming took off 8 bases at V and 6 bases at J, with 4 bases between the two ends. This CDR3 is CASGSGELFF. The CDR3 coding sequence is TGTGCCAGCGGTTCCGGGGAGCTGTTTTTT.

The chain couples TRBV2 to TRBJ2-3; D not certain. V was trimmed by 7 bases and J by 4 bases, leaving 12 bases between them. The germline CDR1 and CDR2 sequences are SNHLY and FYNNEI. There are 13 residues in the CDR3. CDR3 loop: CASIPQGSDTQYF. The CDR3 coding sequence is TGTGCCAGCATCCCTCAAGGATCAGATACGCAGTATTTT.

This chain uses TRBV5-1 with TRBJ2-3; 14 bases agree with TRBD2. V shed 4 bases and J 2 bases; nucleotides not matched to a gene: 6. The CDR3 sequence is 17 residues long. Germline loops: CDR1 SGHRS, CDR2 YFSETQ. For the CDR3, the DNA is TGCGCCAGCAGCGTCGGACTAGCGGGAGGCTACACAGATACGCAGTATTTT. Protein sequence: CASSVGLAGGYTDTQYF.

This chain joins TRBV28 and TRBJ2-1, with 9 bases aligning to TRBD2. J was trimmed by 9 bases and V by 6 bases; bases with no gene match: 12. This CDR3 is built from 15 residues. Looked up from germline, CDR1 is MDHEN and CDR2 is SYDVKM. In DNA form, the CDR3 reads TGTGCCAGCAGGGCCCTCCCTAGCGGGGCTGGTGAGCAGTTCTTC. Translating gives CASRALPSGAGEQFF. Drawing the rest from reference TRBV28 and TRBJ2-1, the complete variable domain is DVKVTQSSRYLVKRTGEKVFLECVQDMDHENMFWYRQDPGLGLRLIYFSYDVKMKEKGDIPEGYSVSREKKERFSLILESASTNQTSMYLCASRALPSGAGEQFFGPGTRLTVL.

The chain uses TRBV9 and TRBJ1-6, with unresolved D. The CDR3 contains 14 residues. The germline CDR1 and CDR2 sequences are SGDLS and YYNGEE. V lost 0 bases and J lost 5, with 6 bases in between. The CDR3 sequence: CASSVDSNNSPLHF. The DNA for the CDR3 is TGTGCCAGCAGCGTAGACAGCAATAATTCACCCCTCCACTTT.

This chain joins TRBV5-1 and TRBJ2-3; 11 nucleotides match TRBD2. The V gene's germline CDR1 is SGHRS and CDR2 YFSETQ. The CDR3 is 16 amino acids. J was trimmed by 3 bases and V by 3 bases; bases with no gene match: 6. CDR3 nucleotide sequence: TGCGCCAGCAGCTCTGTAGCGGGAGGGCCTACAGATACGCAGTATTTT. Protein sequence: CASSSVAGGPTDTQYF. Supplemented by reference TRBV5-1 and TRBJ2-3, the full variable domain reads KAGVTQTPRYLIKTRGQQVTLSCSPISGHRSVSWYQQTPGQGLQFLFEYFSETQRNKGNFPGRFSGRQFSNSRSEMNVSTLELGDSALYLCASSSVAGGPTDTQYFGPGTRLTVL.

The CDR3 DNA reads TGTGCCAGCAGCCAAGAAGGTCTATCCTACGAGCAGTACTTC. Protein: CASSQEGLSYEQYF. The V gene is TRBV3-1, the J gene TRBJ2-7; D remains unclear. The V and J ends lost 0 bases and 1 base respectively, with 7 bases between them. This CDR3 is built from 14 residues. Germline CDR1 LGHDT, CDR2 YNNKEL (reference sequence).

The chain uses TRBV12-3 or TRBV12-4 and TRBJ1-1; the D gene is possibly TRBD1 (5 bases). The CDR3 has 12 residues. V lost 3 bases to trimming and J lost 11 bases, with 13 bases between them. DNA for the CDR3: TGTGCCAGCAGTTTGGCAGGGATCGGCGCTTTCTTT. It codes for CASSLAGIGAFF.

The chain couples TRBV30 to TRBJ1-1; D gene unclear. CDR1 is GTSNPN, CDR2 SVGIG, per germline (reference sequence). This CDR3 region has 16 residues. V gave up 0 bases and J gave up 1 base, with 15 bases separating them. The CDR3: CAWSVLVGRKNTEAFF. The CDR3 DNA reads TGTGCCTGGAGTGTACTCGTTGGACGGAAGAACACTGAAGCTTTCTTT.

This clonotype has a single count. The chain is built from TRBV2 and TRBJ1-5, with D perhaps TRBD1 (5 bases). V lost 7 bases and J lost 3, with 16 bases in between. The CDR3 spans 15 residues. Germline V gives CDR1 SNHLY, CDR2 FYNNEI. DNA for the CDR3: TGTGCCAGCAACCGGGACTTTCGATCCAATCAGCCCCAGCATTTT. Translating gives CASNRDFRSNQPQHF.

The chain carries TRBV12-3 or TRBV12-4 and TRBJ2-1; TRBD2 might be the D (6 bases). The CDR3 is 17 residues long. V was pared by 3 bases and J by 1 base, with 16 bases between. This CDR3 is CASSLRVGGASYNEQFF. The CDR3 DNA is TGTGCCAGCAGTTTGCGTGTAGGCGGGGCGTCCTACAATGAGCAGTTCTTC.

This sequence joins TRBV4-1 and TRBJ2-2; a possible D gene is TRBD1 (5 bases). There are 17 residues in the CDR3. The germline V and J ends were trimmed by 0 bases and 1 base, with 12 bases remaining between them. The germline gives CDR1 MGHRA, CDR2 YSYEKL. The CDR3 DNA reads as TGCGCCAGCAGCCAAGACGTAGGCAGGGTGAACACCGGGGAGCTGTTTTTT. Amino acids: CASSQDVGRVNTGELFF.

The genes are TRBV4-1 and TRBJ1-2; D uncertain. Germline V gives CDR1 MGHRA, CDR2 YSYEKL. V lost 1 base and J 8 bases, leaving 14 bases between the germline ends. This CDR3 contains 14 residues. The CDR3 DNA follows: TGCGCCAGCAGCCAAGTTTCGGGAATTGGGGGCTACACCTTC. This sequence encodes CASSQVSGIGGYTF.

The V gene is TRBV27, the J gene TRBJ2-3, with D possibly TRBD2 on 5 matching bases. Germline V gives CDR1 MNHEY, CDR2 SMNVEV (reference sequence). The V end lost 2 bases, the J end lost 5 bases, and 8 bases lay between the germline ends. This CDR3 has 13 residues. The CDR3 spells CASSLRGGDTQYF. CDR3 bases: TGTGCCAGCAGTTTACGTGGAGGAGATACGCAGTATTTT.